This TCR beta chain originates from a study of response to subunit inactivated influenza vaccine. Using its own MiXCR run on the RT-PCR reads, TCRdb lists one record per CDR3 protein. This table holds roughly 670,000 distinct CDR3 sequences, about 15% found once. Germline values: CDR1 SEHNR, CDR2 FQNEAQ (reference sequence). The CDR3 totals 14 residues. V was trimmed by 1 base and J by 5 bases, leaving 12 bases between them. This sequence was found in a man aged 50 or older who received an inactivated influenza vaccine. The sequenced sample was PBMCs from blood, obtained less than 15 days before vaccination. The chain carries TRBV7-9 and TRBJ2-7, with D perhaps TRBD2 (6 bases). The CDR3 loop reads CASSLGPTRDEQYF. CDR3 coding DNA: TGTGCCAGCAGCTTAGGCCCGACTAGAGACGAGCAGTACTTC. Drawing the rest from reference TRBV7-9 and TRBJ2-7, the complete variable domain is DTGVSQNPRHKITKRGQNVTFRCDPISEHNRLYWYRQTLGQGPEFLTYFQNEAQLEKSRLLSDRFSAERPKGSFSTLEIQRTEQGDSAMYLCASSLGPTRDEQYFGPGTRLTVT.